Reported below is one T cell receptor beta chain. In the source study's methods: Quantification of nucleated cells was approximated via reference gene primer amplification. Assay: immunoSEQ multiplex PCR; the TCRdb copy retains only in-frame clones and omits some. That table is the source of V, J and clone size, and D and trimming were worked out from the DNA. The sample yields 84,000 or so clones, about 81% seen once. Germline CDR1 and CDR2: SGHKS and YYEKEE (reference sequence). The ends were cut back, 1 base at V and 8 bases at J, with 15 bases in the middle. The CDR3 loop spans 14 amino acids. These data originate in a study of blood T cell repertoires in COVID-19. Turning to the study itself: Material from acute and convalescent COVID-19 was sourced from the United States, Italy and Spain. Nucleic acid was either cDNA or gDNA, and it came from T cells, B-cell-depleted T cells, or PBMCs.

The chain combines TRBV5-5 with TRBJ1-2; D possibly corresponds to TRBD1 (5 bases). This clonotype originated in a human donor in a cohort sampled during active COVID-19. Sequences were obtained from peripheral blood. CDR3 nucleotide sequence: TGTGCCAGCAGCTTGATACCAGGGACTCGGGGCTACACCTTC. Protein product: CASSLIPGTRGYTF.